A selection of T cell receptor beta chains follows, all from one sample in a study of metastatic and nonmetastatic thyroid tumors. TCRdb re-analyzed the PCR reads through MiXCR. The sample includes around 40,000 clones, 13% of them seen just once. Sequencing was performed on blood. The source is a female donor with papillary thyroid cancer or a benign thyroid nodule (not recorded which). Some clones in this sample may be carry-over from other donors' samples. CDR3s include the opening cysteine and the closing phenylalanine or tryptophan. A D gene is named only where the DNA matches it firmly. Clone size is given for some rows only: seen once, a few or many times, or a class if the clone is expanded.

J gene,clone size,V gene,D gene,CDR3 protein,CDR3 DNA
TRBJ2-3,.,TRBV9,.,CASGVGRAEDTQYF,TGTGCCAGCGGCGTAGGGAGAGCCGAAGATACGCAGTATTTT
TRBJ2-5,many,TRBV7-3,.,CASSLAAMETQYF,TGTGCCAGCAGCTTAGCGGCAATGGAGACCCAGTACTTC
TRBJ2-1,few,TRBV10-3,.,CATLAGGDNEQFF,TGTGCCACCCTGGCTGGCGGAGACAATGAGCAGTTCTTC
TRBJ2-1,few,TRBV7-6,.,CASSLPRPRGWHYNEQFF,TGTGCTAGCAGCTTACCCCGACCGCGCGGGTGGCACTACAATGAGCAGTTCTTC
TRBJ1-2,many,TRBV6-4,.,CASRSNYGYTF,TGTGCCAGCAGAAGCAACTATGGCTACACCTTC
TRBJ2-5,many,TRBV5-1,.,CASSSPGAAETQYF,TGCGCCAGCAGCTCGCCGGGGGCCGCGGAGACCCAGTACTTC
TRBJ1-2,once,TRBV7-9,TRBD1,CASILQGIYCYTF,TGTGCCAGCATCCTACAGGGGATCTATTGCTACACCTTC
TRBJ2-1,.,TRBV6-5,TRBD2,CASTAGGPAFLINEQFF,TGTGCCAGTACAGCGGGAGGGCCTGCTTTTTTGATTAATGAGCAGTTCTTC
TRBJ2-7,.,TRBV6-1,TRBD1,CAIGGQGAGEQYF,TGTGCGATCGGGGGACAGGGTGCTGGCGAGCAGTACTTC
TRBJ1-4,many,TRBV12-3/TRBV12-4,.,CASSLREKLFF,TGTGCCAGCAGTTTAAGGGAAAAACTGTTTTTT
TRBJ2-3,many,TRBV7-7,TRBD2,CASSLGGRSDTQYF,TGTGCTAGCAGCTTAGGCGGGAGATCAGATACGCAGTATTTT
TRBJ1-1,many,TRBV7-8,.,CASRSTGNTEAFF,TGTGCCAGCAGGTCTACAGGGAACACTGAAGCTTTCTTT
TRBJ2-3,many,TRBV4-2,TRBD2,CASSQLGGLDSDTQYF,TGTGCCAGCAGCCAATTGGGGGGACTAGACTCAGATACGCAGTATTTT
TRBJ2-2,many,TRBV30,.,CAWSKVAPATNAWQLFF,TGTGCCTGGAGTAAGGTAGCGCCTGCTACAAATGCATGGCAGCTGTTTTTT
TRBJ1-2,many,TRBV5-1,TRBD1,CASSLTGGDGYTF,TGCGCCAGCAGCCTCACAGGGGGAGATGGCTACACCTTC
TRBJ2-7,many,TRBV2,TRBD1,CASSGQGPYEQYF,TGTGCCAGCAGCGGACAGGGACCCTACGAGCAGTACTTC
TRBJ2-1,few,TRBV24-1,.,CATSDPSTSRDDPRGANHNEQFF,TGTGCCACCAGTGATCCATCCACTTCTCGTGACGACCCTCGGGGGGCGAACCACAATGAGCAGTTCTTC
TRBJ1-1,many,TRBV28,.,CASKIREILKAEAFF,TGTGCCAGCAAGATCCGTGAAATTCTCAAGGCTGAAGCTTTCTTT
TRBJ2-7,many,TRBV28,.,CASSFQASYYEQYF,TGTGCCAGCAGTTTCCAGGCCTCGTACTACGAGCAGTACTTC
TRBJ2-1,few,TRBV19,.,CASSQGGGNYNEQFF,TGTGCCAGTAGTCAGGGCGGGGGCAACTACAATGAGCAGTTCTTC
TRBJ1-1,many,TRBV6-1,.,CASSEARENTEAFF,TGTGCCAGCAGTGAGGCCCGCGAGAACACTGAAGCTTTCTTT
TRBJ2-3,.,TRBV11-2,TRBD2,CVSSSGLAGRTDTQYF,TGTGTCAGCAGCTCCGGACTAGCGGGACGCACAGATACGCAGTACTTT
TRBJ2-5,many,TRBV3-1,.,CASSLRQQETQYF,TGTGCCAGCAGCCTTCGACAGCAAGAGACCCAGTACTTC
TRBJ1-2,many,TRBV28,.,CASSLGRGERGYTF,TGTGCCAGCAGTTTAGGTCGGGGTGAGAGGGGATACACCTTC
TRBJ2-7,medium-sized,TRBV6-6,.,CASSYLSLGASSYEQYF,TGTGCCAGCAGTTACCTCTCATTAGGGGCTAGCTCCTACGAGCAGTACTTC
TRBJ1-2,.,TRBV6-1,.,CASRTVGGGNTF,.
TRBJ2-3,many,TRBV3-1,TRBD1,CASSPNRGLADTQYF,TGTGCCAGCAGTCCTAACAGGGGATTGGCAGATACGCAGTATTTT
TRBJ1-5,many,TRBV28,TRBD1,CASSLWTGRDQPQHF,TGTGCCAGCAGTTTATGGACAGGGAGGGATCAGCCCCAGCATTTT
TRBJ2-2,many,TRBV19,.,CATSTISRPTGELFF,TGTGCCACATCGACTATATCCCGACCTACCGGGGAGCTGTTTTTT
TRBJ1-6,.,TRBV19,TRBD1,CASTRGRKWSPLHF,TGTGCCAGTACCAGGGGGCGCAAGTGGTCACCCCTCCACTTT
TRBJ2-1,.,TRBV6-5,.,CARSSTGETTYHEQFF,TGTGCCAGGAGTTCAACTGGGGAAACAACCTACCATGAGCAGTTCTTC
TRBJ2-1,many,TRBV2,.,CASSEGTVAFF,TGTGCCAGCAGTGAGGGCACGGTGGCGTTCTTC
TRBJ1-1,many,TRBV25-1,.,CASSDRGFWSEAFF,TGTGCCAGCAGTGATAGAGGGTTCTGGTCTGAAGCTTTCTTT
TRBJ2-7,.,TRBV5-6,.,CASSLVGEQYF,TGTGCCAGCAGCCTGGTGGGCGAGCAGTACTTC
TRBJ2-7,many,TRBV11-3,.,CASSFKSSSYEQYF,TGTGCCAGCAGCTTTAAGAGCTCTTCCTACGAGCAGTACTTC
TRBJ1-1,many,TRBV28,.,CASSFRGRGVNTEAFF,TGTGCCAGCAGTTTTCGAGGGAGAGGGGTGAACACTGAAGCTTTCTTT
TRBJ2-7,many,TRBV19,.,CASSIGSSAYGQYF,TGTGCCAGTAGTATCGGCAGCTCTGCCTACGGGCAGTACTTC
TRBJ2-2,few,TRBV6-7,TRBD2,CASRGGRYRGAVF,TGTGCCAGCAGGGGCGGGAGGTACCGGGGAGCTGTTTTT
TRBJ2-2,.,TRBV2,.,CASTGAVGPWELFF,TGTGCCAGCACAGGAGCGGTGGGCCCCTGGGAGCTGTTTTTT
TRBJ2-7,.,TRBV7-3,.,CASSPSSGSYEQYF,TGTGCCAGCAGCCCATCCTCGGGATCCTACGAGCAGTACTTC
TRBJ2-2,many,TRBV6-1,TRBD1,CAAIGGRTGELFF,TGTGCCGCTATAGGGGGCAGAACCGGGGAGCTGTTTTTT
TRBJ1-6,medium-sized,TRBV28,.,CATYGEGDSPLHF,TGTGCTACCTACGGGGAGGGGGATTCACCCCTCCACTTT
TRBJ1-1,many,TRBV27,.,CASSLFLGYEAFF,TGTGCCAGCAGTTTATTCCTGGGGTATGAAGCTTTCTTT
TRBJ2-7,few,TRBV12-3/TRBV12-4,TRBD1,CASSFGTVKYEQYF,TGTGCCAGCAGTTTCGGGACAGTCAAATACGAGCAGTACTTC
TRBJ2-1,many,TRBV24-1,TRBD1,CATASGTGGNEQFF,TGTGCCACTGCCTCTGGGACAGGGGGTAATGAGCAGTTCTTC
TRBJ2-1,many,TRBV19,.,CASSLRDLEQFF,TGTGCCAGTAGTCTGCGGGACTTAGAGCAGTTCTTC
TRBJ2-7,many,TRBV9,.,CASSVARSKFYEQYF,TGTGCCAGCAGCGTGGCCAGGTCCAAATTCTACGAGCAGTACTTC
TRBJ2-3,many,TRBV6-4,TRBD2,CASSASGSTDTQYF,TGTGCCAGCAGTGCTAGCGGTAGCACAGATACGCAGTATTTT
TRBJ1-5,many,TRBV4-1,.,CASSQEGGQPQHF,TGCGCCAGCAGCCAAGAAGGTGGTCAGCCCCAGCATTTT
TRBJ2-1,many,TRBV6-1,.,CASSETYNEQFF,TGTGCCAGCAGTGAAACTTACAATGAGCAGTTCTTC
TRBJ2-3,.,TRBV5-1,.,CASSPWIGSGTDMQYF,TGCGCCAGCAGCCCGTGGATCGGGAGTGGCACAGATATGCAGTATTTT
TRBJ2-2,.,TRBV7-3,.,CASSPTLFF,TGTGCCAGCAGCCCCACGTTGTTTTTT
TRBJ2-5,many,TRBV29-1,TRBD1,CSVEDFGAGGDETQYF,TGCAGCGTTGAAGATTTTGGGGCAGGGGGTGACGAGACCCAGTACTTC
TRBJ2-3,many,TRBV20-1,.,CSARGLTSSTDTQYF,TGCAGTGCTAGAGGACTGACTTCAAGCACAGATACGCAGTATTTT
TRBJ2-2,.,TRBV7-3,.,CVSSLPAGWNTGELFF,TGTGTCAGCAGCTTACCGGCAGGGTGGAACACCGGGGAGCTGTTTTTT
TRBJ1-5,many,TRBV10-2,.,CASSEPRGGVGQPQHF,TGCGCCAGCAGTGAGCCCCGAGGGGGGGTTGGTCAGCCCCAGCATTTT
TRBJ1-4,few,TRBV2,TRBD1,CASMWTGVDEKLFF,TGTGCCAGCATGTGGACAGGGGTCGATGAAAAACTGTTTTTT
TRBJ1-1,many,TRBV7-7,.,CASSSRRPAEAFF,TGTGCTAGCAGCTCCCGACGGCCCGCTGAAGCTTTCTTT
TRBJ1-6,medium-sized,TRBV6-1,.,CASTLRGGYNSPLHF,TGTGCCAGCACCCTACGGGGGGGGTATAATTCACCCCTCCACTTT
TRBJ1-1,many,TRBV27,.,CASSLSSRGAEAFF,TGTGCCAGCAGTTTATCAAGCAGGGGAGCTGAAGCTTTCTTT